The entry below gives a single T cell receptor (beta chain) sequence along with its context. The data belong to a study of T cell changes during pregnancy in multiple sclerosis. The data were produced by immunoSEQ multiplex PCR, yet TCRdb's version contains in-frame clones alone and is incomplete. Of over 50,000 clones listed, 85% to 90% are singletons. Germline CDR1 SGHTA, CDR2 FQGTGA. Trimming cost V 3 bases and J 3 bases, with 6 bases left between them. This CDR3 comprises 13 residues. The specimen sequenced was peripheral blood from another person, used as feeder cells. This receptor was obtained from a human donor whose cells served as feeder cells for cultures in a pregnancy study. The chain employs TRBV7-3 and TRBJ2-1, with D unresolved. CDR3 nucleotides: TGTGCCAGCAGCTTGAGTGACTACAATGAGCAGTTCTTC. Translation gives CASSLSDYNEQFF.